These 22 T cell receptor beta chains were sequenced from one sample in a study of preoperative IRX-2 immunotherapy in early breast cancer. The method was immunoSEQ multiplex PCR; TCRdb's version includes in-frame clones alone and lacks a portion of them. Of about 98,000 clones in the sample, 80% to 90% were seen once. Treatment specified: preoperative locoregional IRX-2 cytokine immunotherapy. This specimen was tumor tissue, taken after IRX-2 immunotherapy. The receptors were gathered from a human donor with breast cancer.

The rearrangement joins TRBV19 to TRBJ2-5, with D possibly being TRBD2 (5 bases). CDR1 and CDR2 (germline): LNHDA, SQIVND (reference sequence). V gave up 1 base and J gave up 2 bases, with 14 bases separating them. The length of the CDR3 is 16 residues. The CDR3 region has the DNA TGTGCCAGTAGTATAGGAGGGAAAAGGGCGCAAGAGACCCAGTACTTC. It yields the protein CASSIGGKRAQETQYF.

This chain's CDR3 is CATAGSANEKLFF. In DNA form, the CDR3 reads TGTGCCACCGCAGGGTCGGCTAATGAAAAACTGTTTTTT. This chain joins TRBV19 and TRBJ1-4; D perhaps matches TRBD1 (5 bases). This CDR3 is built from 13 residues. The V end was cut by 10 bases, the J end by 3 bases, with 12 bases between. Germline lookup yields CDR1 LNHDA and CDR2 SQIVND (reference sequence).

V usage is TRBV19 and J usage is TRBJ2-5; possible D gene TRBD1, 7 bases. CDR1 and CDR2 from the germline V gene are LNHDA and SQIVND (reference sequence). V was shortened by 3 bases and J by 5 bases, with 22 bases between the two germline ends. The CDR3 is 17 amino acids. This CDR3 is CASSIFLAGQTDETQYF. Here the CDR3 DNA reads TGTGCCAGTAGTATTTTCTTGGCGGGACAGACGGATGAGACCCAGTACTTC.

This chain joins TRBV30 and TRBJ2-1; D not certain. V was clipped by 4 bases and J by 7 bases, with 8 bases between them. Germline V gene sequence: CDR1 GTSNPN, CDR2 SVGIG (reference sequence). The CDR3 has 11 residues. The CDR3 bases are TGTGCCTGGAAACTACGGAATGAGCAGTTCTTC. Its protein is CAWKLRNEQFF.

The chain is built from TRBV5-1 and TRBJ2-1; D perhaps matches TRBD2 (7 bases). Trimming pared 2 bases from V and 6 bases from J, leaving 18 bases between. The CDR3 spans 16 residues. Germline V gene sequence: CDR1 SGHRS, CDR2 YFSETQ. The CDR3 sequence is CASSLSGTWAANEQFF. The CDR3 DNA sequence: TGCGCCAGCAGCTTAAGCGGGACATGGGCTGCCAATGAGCAGTTCTTC.

This clone has a single count. This chain joins TRBV11-3 and TRBJ1-3; 8 bases agree with TRBD1. There are 15 residues in the CDR3. V lost 3 bases, J lost 0 bases, and 1 base stayed unmatched. In germline, CDR1 is SGHNT, CDR2 YENEEA. CDR3 protein: CASSLDRASGNTIYF. DNA of the CDR3: TGTGCCAGCAGCTTGGACAGGGCCTCTGGAAACACCATATATTTT.

The chain uses TRBV19 and TRBJ1-1; D may be TRBD1 (5 bases). The CDR3 contains 15 residues. V lost 2 bases and J 2 bases, leaving 12 bases between the germline ends. Germline V gene lookup returns CDR1 LNHDA and CDR2 SQIVND (reference sequence). This CDR3 reads CASSIPWGVNTEAFF. DNA of the CDR3: TGTGCCAGTAGTATACCGTGGGGGGTCAACACTGAAGCTTTCTTT.

The gene calls are TRBV6-8 and TRBJ1-3, with 7 bases matching TRBD1. The CDR3 runs 13 residues. V shed 5 bases and J 4 bases; nucleotides not matched to a gene: 2. CDR1 and CDR2 (germline): MNHGY, SAAAGT. The CDR3 DNA reads as TGTGCCAGCAGTAGGACAGGAGGAAACACCATATATTTT. This translates into CASSRTGGNTIYF.

This sequence joins TRBV11-1 and TRBJ2-7; D may be TRBD2 (6 bases). The V gene lost 3 bases and the J gene lost 6 bases, with 15 bases spanning the gap. There are 14 residues in the CDR3. Germline CDR1 reads SGHAT; CDR2 reads FQDESV (reference sequence). CDR3 protein: CASSLAGILSEQYF. The CDR3 DNA sequence: TGTGCCAGCAGCTTGGCGGGAATTCTGAGCGAGCAGTACTTC.

The chain carries TRBV28 and TRBJ2-2, with a tentative D call TRBD1 (5 bases). V was shortened by 6 bases and J by 6 bases, with 17 bases between the two germline ends. The CDR3 totals 15 residues. Germline CDR1 reads MDHEN; CDR2 reads SYDVKM. The CDR3 nucleotides are TGTGCCAGCAGGCGCCCCAGGGTAGGGGCCGGGGAGCTGTTTTTT. As protein: CASRRPRVGAGELFF. Filled out from reference TRBV28 and TRBJ2-2, the complete variable domain reads DVKVTQSSRYLVKRTGEKVFLECVQDMDHENMFWYRQDPGLGLRLIYFSYDVKMKEKGDIPEGYSVSREKKERFSLILESASTNQTSMYLCASRRPRVGAGELFFGEGSRLTVL.

The chain employs TRBV6-8 and TRBJ1-2, with 8 positions matching TRBD1. From germline, CDR1 is MNHGY and CDR2 SAAAGT. The CDR3 is 14 amino acids. V dropped 5 bases and J dropped 6; count of bases not matched to a gene: 8. The CDR3 DNA follows: TGTGCCAGCAGTCAGTCTCGGGGACAGGATGGCTACACCTTC. Protein product: CASSQSRGQDGYTF.

The chain combines TRBV28 with TRBJ1-1; TRBD1 matches at 9 bases. After removal of 5 bases from V and 5 bases from J, the junction contained 3 bases not matched to a gene. The CDR3 extends over 13 amino acids. Germline V lookup: CDR1 MDHEN, CDR2 SYDVKM. The CDR3 coding sequence is TGTGCCAGCAGTGCGACAGGGGGAACTGAAGCTTTCTTT. It translates to CASSATGGTEAFF. The full variable domain, rest sourced from reference TRBV28 and TRBJ1-1, is DVKVTQSSRYLVKRTGEKVFLECVQDMDHENMFWYRQDPGLGLRLIYFSYDVKMKEKGDIPEGYSVSREKKERFSLILESASTNQTSMYLCASSATGGTEAFFGQGTRLTVV.

The rearrangement uses TRBV11-3 and TRBJ1-4; D unresolved. V gave up 3 bases and J gave up 2 bases, with 16 bases separating them. The V gene's germline CDR1 is SGHNT and CDR2 YENEEA. The CDR3 loop spans 17 amino acids. The DNA for the CDR3 is TGTGCCAGCAGCTTTGGTAGAACCCGCGCCACTAATGAAAAACTGTTTTTT. This codes for CASSFGRTRATNEKLFF. The variable domain in full, with the rest retrieved from reference TRBV11-3 and TRBJ1-4, is EAGVVQSPRYKIIEKKQPVAFWCNPISGHNTLYWYLQNLGQGPELLIRYENEEAVDDSQLPKDRFSAERLKGVDSTLKIQPAELGDSAVYLCASSFGRTRATNEKLFFGSGTQLSVL.

V and J are TRBV18 and TRBJ2-1; 9 bases are a match to TRBD2. The germline V gene has CDR1 KGHSH and CDR2 LQKENI. The CDR3 contains 15 residues. Trimming at V came to 6 bases and at J to 8 bases, leaving 11 bases not matched to a gene. The CDR3: CASSPNSGSADEQFF. CDR3 nucleotide sequence: TGTGCCAGCTCCCCCAATAGCGGGAGCGCGGATGAGCAGTTCTTC.

The chain combines TRBV28 with TRBJ1-2; D gene unclear. Per germline, CDR1 MDHEN and CDR2 SYDVKM. This CDR3 is built from 16 residues. Between the trimmed V and J ends, which lost 3 bases and 1 base, there was a span of 15 bases. The CDR3 region is CASSLILQVNNYGYTF. In nucleotides, the CDR3 is TGTGCCAGCAGTTTGATTCTCCAAGTTAATAACTATGGCTACACCTTC.

This clone was observed a few times. The chain is built from TRBV30 and TRBJ1-2; 11 positions agree with TRBD1. The CDR3 totals 12 residues. After removal of 8 bases from V and 5 bases from J, the junction contained 4 bases not matched to a gene. Germline CDR1 GTSNPN, CDR2 SVGIG (reference sequence). In DNA, the CDR3 is TGTGCCCACGGACAGGGGGCTTATGGCTACACCTTC. Translating gives CAHGQGAYGYTF.

This clone was detected only a few times. The chain carries TRBV7-5 and TRBJ2-2; the table's D call, TRBD2, was not checked against the DNA. TRBV7-5 is a pseudogene locus. The CDR3 has 14 residues. The CDR3 spells CASSLTRVGGELFF. The CDR3 nucleotides read TGTGCCAGCAGCTTGACCCGGGTGGGCGGGGAGCTGTTTTTT.

The rearrangement uses TRBV6-8 and TRBJ1-2; perhaps TRBD1 as D (5 bases). Trimming stripped 5 bases from V and 0 bases from J, with 13 bases between. The germline gives CDR1 MNHGY, CDR2 SAAAGT. CDR3 length equals 15 residues. CDR3 sequence reads: CASSPSGGANYGYTF. The CDR3 coding sequence is TGTGCCAGCAGTCCCAGTGGGGGAGCTAACTATGGCTACACCTTC.

The rearrangement links TRBV6-8 to TRBJ2-2; possible D gene TRBD1, 6 bases. Germline V gene lookup returns CDR1 MNHGY and CDR2 SAAAGT. The CDR3 sequence is 14 residues long. V was pared by 7 bases and J by 13 bases, with 22 bases between. CDR3 amino acids: CASTETPGHSGLFF. The CDR3 DNA is TGTGCCAGCACCGAAACCCCGGGACACTCGGGGCTGTTTTTT.

The chain combines TRBV15 with TRBJ2-3; a weak D match, TRBD2 (6 bases). This CDR3 is 14 amino acids long. Germline V gene sequence: CDR1 LNHNV, CDR2 YYDKDF (reference sequence). V gave up 8 bases and J gave up 6 bases, with 18 bases separating them. The CDR3 DNA reads TGTGCCACCGGTAGCGGACGAGCATATGATACGCAGTATTTT. Translating it yields CATGSGRAYDTQYF.

The chain employs TRBV12-5 and TRBJ2-7; D is possibly TRBD2 (5 bases). Germline lookup yields CDR1 LGHNT and CDR2 FRNRAP. This CDR3 has 15 residues. V was clipped by 6 bases and J by 4 bases, with 19 bases between them. The CDR3: CASGGGSAVLYEQYF. Here the CDR3 DNA reads TGTGCTAGTGGGGGTGGGAGTGCTGTGTTATACGAGCAGTACTTC. Drawing the rest from reference TRBV12-5 and TRBJ2-7, the complete variable domain is DARVTQTPRHKVTEMGQEVTMRCQPILGHNTVFWYRQTMMQGLELLAYFRNRAPLDDSGMPKDRFSAEMPDATLATLKIQPSEPRDSAVYFCASGGGSAVLYEQYFGPGTRLTVT.

The chain carries TRBV5-1 and TRBJ2-1; no reliable D call. The germline gives CDR1 SGHRS, CDR2 YFSETQ. Trimming stripped 0 bases from V and 2 bases from J, with 6 bases between. This CDR3 contains 14 residues. CDR3 region: CASSLGLTYNEQFF. The CDR3 nucleotides read TGCGCCAGCAGCTTGGGTCTGACCTACAATGAGCAGTTCTTC.